This entry lists 31 T cell receptor beta chains sequenced from one sample in a study of regulatory T cells in long-lasting Graves disease. Stated time point: newly diagnosed GD, antithyroid drugs for less than 3 months. The TCR library was made from RNA extracted from PBMCs. Library construction for TCR beta used iRepertoire HTBI primers and Arm-PCR of CDR3 regions. TCRdb called the multiplex PCR reads again in MiXCR, with one record for every CDR3 protein. The sample includes some 250,000 distinct CDR3 sequences, under 20% of them seen just once. These data were also filed under a second study, of T cells in Graves' hyperthyroidism and ophthalmopathy.

This specimen consisted of peripheral blood mononuclear cells (PBMCs), obtained at new diagnosis, from a patient treated with antithyroid drugs. The receptor source for this set is a woman in her thirties with Graves disease.

This clonotype was seen repeatedly, ten times or more. V gene TRBV12-3 or TRBV12-4 combines with J gene TRBJ2-3; TRBD2 agrees at 11 bases. Unmatched junction bases numbered 4, after V lost 6 bases and J lost 5 bases. The CDR3 spans 14 residues. As DNA, the CDR3 is TGTGCCAGCAGGACCACTAGCGGGGGAGATACGCAGTATTTT. Residues: CASRTTSGGDTQYF.

This clonotype was recorded at least ten times. This sequence joins TRBV11-3 and TRBJ1-1; D ambiguous. Trimming pared 4 bases from V and 1 base from J, leaving 10 bases between. Germline assignment: CDR1 SGHNT and CDR2 YENEEA. This CDR3 contains 14 residues. The CDR3 loop is CASSSRTENTEAFF. CDR3 bases: TGTGCCAGCAGCTCGCGGACGGAGAACACTGAAGCTTTCTTT.

This clonotype has a count of ten or more. The J gene is TRBJ2-3, the V gene TRBV9; either TRBD1 or TRBD2 may fit D (5 bases each). V lost 2 bases and J lost 1, with 8 bases in between. Germline V gene data show CDR1 as SGDLS and CDR2 as YYNGEE. The CDR3 totals 14 residues. CDR3 bases: TGTGCCAGCAGCGTTGGGGGTCGCACAGATACGCAGTATTTT. It is translated as CASSVGGRTDTQYF.

This chain links TRBV20-1 with TRBJ1-2; D possibly corresponds to TRBD1 (6 bases). Germline V gene lookup returns CDR1 DFQATT and CDR2 SNEGSKA (reference sequence). The CDR3 has 11 residues. The germline V and J ends were trimmed by 5 bases and 8 bases, with 12 bases remaining between them. The CDR3 DNA sequence: TGCAGTGCTCGGACAGTAGGGGGCTACACCTTC. Translating it yields CSARTVGGYTF.

This clonotype was detected only a few times. The rearrangement links TRBV14 to TRBJ1-5; the D is unclear. V lost 3 bases and J 6 bases, leaving 12 bases between the germline ends. The CDR3 sequence is 14 residues long. Germline V gene sequence: CDR1 SGHDN, CDR2 FVKESK. CDR3 amino acids: CASSHFGEGQPQHF. Here the CDR3 DNA reads TGTGCCAGCAGCCATTTCGGGGAGGGTCAGCCCCAGCATTTT. The variable domain in full, with the rest retrieved from reference TRBV14 and TRBJ1-5, is EAGVTQFPSHSVIEKGQTVTLRCDPISGHDNLYWYRRVMGKEIKFLLHFVKESKQDESGMPNNRFLAERTGGTYSTLKVQPAELEDSGVYFCASSHFGEGQPQHFGDGTRLSIL.

This clonotype appeared many times. V gene TRBV29-1 combines with J gene TRBJ1-1; 8 nucleotides align to TRBD1. V shed 4 bases, J shed 11 bases, and the junction held 6 bases outside the gene matches. This CDR3 spans 11 amino acids. Germline V CDR1 and CDR2: SQVTM, ANQGSEA. As DNA, the CDR3 is TGCAGCGTTGGGGACAGGAATGAGGCTTTCTTT. Its translation is CSVGDRNEAFF.

This clonotype was picked up many times. The chain recombines TRBV20-1 with TRBJ1-1, with 11 nucleotides matching TRBD1. This CDR3 is built from 15 residues. The J segment lost 3 bases and the V segment lost 3 bases, leaving 6 bases of the junction unmatched. In germline, CDR1 is DFQATT, CDR2 SNEGSKA (reference sequence). The CDR3 coding sequence is TGCAGTGCTAGGCTTCGGGACAGGGGGTACACTGAAGCTTTCTTT. The encoded protein is CSARLRDRGYTEAFF.

This clonotype occurred many times. The chain uses TRBV18 and TRBJ2-3; 12 nucleotides agree with TRBD2. V lost 5 bases to trimming and J lost 9 bases; unmatched junction nucleotides: 0. This CDR3 region has 12 residues. Germline V gene sequence: CDR1 KGHSH, CDR2 LQKENI. CDR3 sequence reads: CASSTSGGTQYF. The DNA of the CDR3 is TGTGCCAGCTCAACTAGCGGGGGGACGCAGTATTTT.

This clonotype was seen ten or more times. At one boundary the junction diverges from the germline segment, which might be a read error. The chain combines TRBV4-1 with TRBJ1-1; possibly TRBD1 for D (5 bases). The CDR3 has 13 amino acids. The germline CDR1 and CDR2 sequences are MGHRA and YSYEKL. CDR3 in DNA: TGCGCCAGCAGTCAAGGGGTGGGAACTGAAGCTTTCTTT. Residues: CASSQGVGTEAFF.

A few counts support this clonotype. This chain uses TRBV11-2 with TRBJ2-1; 16 bases are shared with TRBD2. The J segment lost 5 bases and the V segment lost 5 bases, leaving 9 bases of the junction unmatched. The CDR3 consists of 18 residues. Germline V gives CDR1 SGHAT, CDR2 FQNNGV. CDR3 loop: CASSRGTSGRAKHNEQFF. CDR3 bases: TGTGCCAGCAGCCGAGGGACTAGCGGGAGGGCCAAACACAATGAGCAGTTCTTC.

This clonotype was counted ten times or more. The rearrangement links TRBV3-1 to TRBJ1-3, with D maybe TRBD1 (5 bases). Looked up from germline, CDR1 is LGHDT and CDR2 is YNNKEL (reference sequence). This CDR3 is built from 11 residues. Trimming took off 5 bases at V and 7 bases at J, with 6 bases between the two ends. The CDR3 DNA reads TGTGCCAGCAGCGGGGGGAACACCATATATTTT. Translation: CASSGGNTIYF.

The genes are TRBV4-1 and TRBJ2-7, with 7 bases identical to TRBD1. The CDR3 contains 15 residues. Germline CDR1 MGHRA, CDR2 YSYEKL. V gave up 4 bases and J gave up 2 bases; unmatched junction bases: 8. The CDR3 spells CASSLLDRAAYEQYF. The CDR3 nucleotides are TGCGCCAGCAGCCTTCTCGACAGGGCCGCCTACGAGCAGTACTTC.

In its sample, this clonotype was seen a few times. Sequence at one end of the junction differs from germline and may be a read error. The chain couples TRBV19 to TRBJ1-1, with D possibly matching TRBD1 (6 bases). The CDR3 is 11 residues long. Germline CDR1 and CDR2: LNHDA and SQIVND (reference sequence). The CDR3 DNA sequence: TGTGCCAGTAGTCTACAGGGTGAAGCTCTCTTT. Protein sequence: CASSLQGEALF.

As for this clonotype: A much larger clone sits a single nucleotide away, making a read error possible. V gene TRBV15 combines with J gene TRBJ2-5; D is ambiguous. From germline, CDR1 is LNHNV and CDR2 YYDKDF (reference sequence). The CDR3 contains 14 residues. CDR3 residues: CATSRVKTYNEQLF. DNA of the CDR3: TGTGCCACCAGCAGAGTAAAGACGTACAATGAGCAGCTCTTC.

This chain connects TRBV12-5 to TRBJ1-2, with D unclear. This CDR3 has 13 amino acids. Germline loops: CDR1 LGHNT, CDR2 FRNRAP. V was cut by 5 bases and J by 2 bases, with 9 bases left in between. The CDR3 DNA reads TGTGCTAGTGGTGGTGCTTGGAACTATGGCTACACCTTC. It yields the protein CASGGAWNYGYTF.

This clonotype has more than one count but fewer than ten. The genes are TRBV3-1 and TRBJ1-1; no clear D gene. Germline V gene data show CDR1 as LGHDT and CDR2 as YNNKEL (reference sequence). The CDR3 has 14 residues. V gave up 1 base and J gave up 4 bases, with 10 bases separating them. CDR3 coding DNA: TGTGCCAGCAGCCAAGTTGGGGTAAGCACTGAAGCTTTCTTT. Its translation: CASSQVGVSTEAFF.

This clonotype was counted a single time. The likely explanation is a read error, given a far larger clone one base away. J is TRBJ2-1 and V is TRBV12-3 or TRBV12-4, with 8 bases aligning to TRBD2. The CDR3 extends over 15 amino acids. The chain's CDR3 is CASSPAGGRGNGQFF. For the CDR3, the DNA is TGTGCCAGCAGCCCGGCGGGGGGCCGGGGTAATGGGCAGTTCTTC.

This clonotype was observed many times. The V call is TRBV5-1, the J call TRBJ1-2; possibly TRBD1 for D (6 bases). Germline-derived CDR1 and CDR2 are SGHRS and YFSETQ. V lost 4 bases, J lost 9 bases, and 19 bases lay in between. This CDR3 spans 14 amino acids. As DNA, the CDR3 is TGCGCCAGCAGCGACGGACAGCCCCCCTCCCGCTACACCTTC. It codes for CASSDGQPPSRYTF.

The table lists this clonotype with many counts. For the CDR3, the DNA is TGTGCCAGCAGCCAAGGGGTAGAGAGAGTAGAGCAGTACTTC. Residues: CASSQGVERVEQYF. This chain connects TRBV14 to TRBJ2-7, with unresolved D. The CDR3 has 14 amino acids. Germline V gene data show CDR1 as SGHDN and CDR2 as FVKESK. The V end was cut by 1 base, the J end by 7 bases, with 14 bases between.

The chain has TRBV29-1 and TRBJ1-4; D remains unclear. The germline gives CDR1 SQVTM, CDR2 ANQGSEA. Trimming took 6 bases from V and 0 from J, leaving 5 bases between them. The CDR3 has 12 residues. As DNA, the CDR3 is TGCAGCGTGGCCCCAACTAATGAAAAACTGTTTTTT. Translating it yields CSVAPTNEKLFF.

Only one count was recorded for this clonotype. The chain is built from TRBV2 and TRBJ2-7; TRBD1 aligns across 9 bases. Germline V gene lookup returns CDR1 SNHLY and CDR2 FYNNEI. V shed 11 bases, J shed 1 base, and the junction held 3 bases outside the gene matches. This CDR3 spans 12 amino acids. CDR3 loop: CAGTGRSYEQYF. CDR3 nucleotide sequence: TGTGCCGGGACAGGGAGGTCCTACGAGCAGTACTTC. Based on the CDR3 plus reference TRBV2 and TRBJ2-7, the full variable domain is EPEVTQTPSHQVTQMGQEVILRCVPISNHLYFYWYRQILGQKVEFLVSFYNNEISEKSEIFDDQFSVERPDGSNFTLKIRSTKLEDSAMYFCAGTGRSYEQYFGPGTRLTVT.

The chain couples TRBV20-1 to TRBJ2-3; weak D call: TRBD2 (7 bases). Trimming removed 3 bases at V and 2 bases at J, with 12 bases between. CDR3 size: 14 residues. The germline gives CDR1 DFQATT, CDR2 SNEGSKA (reference sequence). The CDR3 region has the DNA TGCAGTGCTAGCGGGGGGCGGACCACAGATACGCAGTATTTT. Translating gives CSASGGRTTDTQYF.

In its sample, this clonotype was seen many times. The chain has TRBV7-2 and TRBJ2-7; D is ambiguous. Germline V CDR1 and CDR2: SGHTA, FQGNSA. The CDR3 totals 12 residues. V shed 0 bases and J shed 4 bases, with 4 bases lying between them. The CDR3 loop reads CASSLADYEQYF. CDR3 sequence (DNA): TGTGCCAGCAGCTTAGCAGATTACGAGCAGTACTTC. Based on the CDR3 plus reference TRBV7-2 and TRBJ2-7, the full variable domain is GAGVSQSPSNKVTEKGKDVELRCDPISGHTALYWYRQSLGQGLEFLIYFQGNSAPDKSGLPSDRFSAERTGGSVSTLTIQRTQQEDSAVYLCASSLADYEQYFGPGTRLTVT.

This clonotype was observed a handful of times. The chain has TRBV5-5 and TRBJ1-3; D call uncertain. The V end lost 0 bases, the J end lost 7 bases, and 11 bases lay between the germline ends. The CDR3 totals 14 residues. The germline CDR1 and CDR2 sequences are SGHKS and YYEKEE (reference sequence). CDR3 loop: CASSLEDHSNTIYF. CDR3 coding DNA: TGTGCCAGCAGCTTGGAGGACCATAGCAACACCATATATTTT.

This clonotype was picked up many times. V is TRBV3-1 and J is TRBJ2-5, with unresolved D. Trimming removed 3 bases at V and 5 bases at J, with 7 bases between. The length of the CDR3 is 12 residues. Germline V gene sequence: CDR1 LGHDT, CDR2 YNNKEL (reference sequence). The CDR3 nucleotides read TGTGCCAGCAGCCAGTCTACGGAGACCCAGTACTTC. Translating it yields CASSQSTETQYF.

This clonotype has at least ten counts. The chain employs TRBV6-5 and TRBJ2-3; D unclear. The CDR3 has 12 residues. Germline CDR1 reads MNHEY; CDR2 reads SVGAGI. Trimming stripped 1 base from V and 2 bases from J, with 1 base between. The CDR3 nucleotides are TGTGCCAGCAGTTACTACACAGATACGCAGTATTTT. This codes for CASSYYTDTQYF.

There are many counts of this clonotype. This chain links TRBV28 with TRBJ1-1; D unresolved. CDR1 MDHEN and CDR2 SYDVKM come from the germline V gene. Trimming cost V 8 bases and J 0 bases, with 10 bases left between them. The CDR3 has 13 amino acids. The DNA of the CDR3 is TGTGCCAGCCTGCAGTCAATGAACACTGAAGCTTTCTTT. Amino acids: CASLQSMNTEAFF.

In this sample, this clonotype turned up many times. The chain employs TRBV5-1 and TRBJ2-3; D remains ambiguous. CDR3 length: 11 residues. CDR1 SGHRS and CDR2 YFSETQ come from the germline V gene. Deletions cut 0 bases from V and 8 bases from J, with 4 bases between. DNA for the CDR3: TGCGCCAGCAGCTTGGAGGGTACGCAGTATTTT. It is translated as CASSLEGTQYF.

This clonotype has at least ten counts. The chain uses TRBV5-1 and TRBJ1-2; D is unclear. The CDR3 totals 14 residues. Germline CDR1 reads SGHRS; CDR2 reads YFSETQ. V was trimmed by 1 base and J by 2 bases, leaving 9 bases between them. The CDR3 here is CASSLFERNYGYTF. CDR3 DNA sequence: TGCGCCAGCAGCTTGTTTGAGCGAAACTATGGCTACACCTTC.

At least ten counts were recorded for this clonotype. This clone may be a read error of a much larger clone one base away. V usage is TRBV13 and J usage is TRBJ1-1; 7 bases line up with TRBD1. CDR1 PRHDT and CDR2 FYEKMQ come from the germline V gene (reference sequence). Trimming took 6 bases from V and 12 from J; bases not matched to a gene: 13. The CDR3 sequence is 13 residues long. The CDR3 loop is CASRGGGAGPTFF. In nucleotides, the CDR3 is TGTGCCAGCAGAGGAGGGGGCGCGGGGCCGACTTTCTTT.

This clonotype was recorded at least ten times. The chain uses TRBV18 and TRBJ2-1; possibly TRBD2 for D (5 bases). The germline V gene has CDR1 KGHSH and CDR2 LQKENI. V dropped 8 bases and J dropped 5 bases, with 16 bases sitting between them. The CDR3 runs 14 residues. DNA of the CDR3: TGTGCCAGCGCCTCCCGCGGACTGGACAATGAGCAGTTCTTC. Translation gives CASASRGLDNEQFF. The complete variable domain, with remaining parts taken from reference TRBV18 and TRBJ2-1, reads NAGVMQNPRHLVRRRGQEARLRCSPMKGHSHVYWYRQLPEEGLKFMVYLQKENIIDESGMPKERFSAEFPKEGPSILRIQQVVRGDSAAYFCASASRGLDNEQFFGPGTRLTVL.